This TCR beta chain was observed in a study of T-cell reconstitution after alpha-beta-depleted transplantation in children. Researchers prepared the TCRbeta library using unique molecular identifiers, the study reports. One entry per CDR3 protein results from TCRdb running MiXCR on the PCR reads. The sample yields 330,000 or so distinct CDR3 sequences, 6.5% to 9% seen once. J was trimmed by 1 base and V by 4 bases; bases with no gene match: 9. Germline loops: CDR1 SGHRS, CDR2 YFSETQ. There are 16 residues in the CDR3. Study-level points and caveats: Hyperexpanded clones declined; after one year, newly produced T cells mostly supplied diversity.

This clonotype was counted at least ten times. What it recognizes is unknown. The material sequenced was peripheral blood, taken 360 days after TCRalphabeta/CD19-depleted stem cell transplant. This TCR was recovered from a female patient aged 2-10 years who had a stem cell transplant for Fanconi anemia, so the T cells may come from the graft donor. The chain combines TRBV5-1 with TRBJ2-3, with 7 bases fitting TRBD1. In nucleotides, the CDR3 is TGCGCCAGCAGCCAGAAGACAGGGTCGGGCACAGATACGCAGTATTTT. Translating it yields CASSQKTGSGTDTQYF.